The 27 T cell receptor beta chains given below trace back to one sample, sequenced in a study of Ad26.COV2.S vaccination and SARS-CoV-2 variants. Treatment reported: around 19 received Ad26.COV2.S at low or high dose, single or two shots; roughly five received placebo; per-sample allocation not given. Sampling happened 63 days after the first vaccine or placebo injection. Some clones are missing from TCRdb's copy, which holds only in-frame ones; the method was immunoSEQ multiplex PCR. The table lists roughly 500,000 clones, around 88% of them singletons. The sample in question was peripheral blood, obtained in a trial of Ad26.COV2.S vaccine versus placebo. The source is a person aged 18 to 65 who received the Ad26.COV2.S COVID-19 vaccine or a placebo.

This sequence joins TRBV19 and TRBJ2-1; D remains unclear. CDR1 and CDR2 from the germline V gene are LNHDA and SQIVND (reference sequence). V lost 5 bases, J lost 7 bases, and 15 bases lay in between. The CDR3 has 14 amino acids. CDR3 DNA sequence: TGTGCCAGTAGTCCCGGACCCGCGCGGAATGAGCAGTTCTTC. This encodes CASSPGPARNEQFF.

This rearrangement joins TRBV29-1 to TRBJ2-3; D is ambiguous. CDR3 length: 14 residues. Trimming left V 6 bases short and J 1 base short, with 14 bases between. Germline V gene lookup returns CDR1 SQVTM and CDR2 ANQGSEA. The CDR3 nucleotides read TGCAGCGTGGGCCGCTTCACGGGCACAGATACGCAGTATTTT. Encoded protein: CSVGRFTGTDTQYF.

The chain employs TRBV5-3 and TRBJ2-3; perhaps TRBD2 as D (5 bases). TRBV5-3 is an ORF, with its function uncertain. V lost 0 bases to trimming and J lost 0 bases, with 35 bases between them. This CDR3 comprises 24 residues. CDR3 residues: CARSLGYGLWGAYQLKSSTDTQYF. In DNA, the CDR3 is TGTGCCAGAAGCTTGGGCTATGGGCTTTGGGGAGCTTACCAACTTAAGTCTAGCACAGATACGCAGTATTTT.

The chain couples TRBV15 to TRBJ1-3, with D tentatively TRBD1 (6 bases). Trimming took 1 base from V and 2 from J, leaving 12 bases between them. Germline values: CDR1 LNHNV, CDR2 YYDKDF (reference sequence). There are 16 residues in the CDR3. CDR3 residues: CATSRALSGAGNTIYF. In nucleotides, the CDR3 is TGTGCCACCAGCAGAGCCCTGTCAGGGGCTGGAAACACCATATATTTT.

The chain recombines TRBV11-3 with TRBJ2-2; D gene uncertain. The CDR3 runs to 15 residues. Trimming cost V 6 bases and J 1 base, with 12 bases left between them. Germline V gives CDR1 SGHNT, CDR2 YENEEA. For the CDR3, the DNA is TGTGCCAGCAGAAGGACGTCCGGGAACACCGGGGAGCTGTTTTTT. It specifies CASRRTSGNTGELFF. The whole variable domain, remainder taken from reference TRBV11-3 and TRBJ2-2, is EAGVVQSPRYKIIEKKQPVAFWCNPISGHNTLYWYLQNLGQGPELLIRYENEEAVDDSQLPKDRFSAERLKGVDSTLKIQPAELGDSAVYLCASRRTSGNTGELFFGEGSRLTVL.

The rearrangement links TRBV9 to TRBJ2-3, with 7 positions matching TRBD2. The V segment lost 4 bases and the J segment 5 bases; nucleotides outside the gene matches: 7. Germline V gives CDR1 SGDLS, CDR2 YYNGEE. The CDR3 contains 14 residues. CDR3 loop: CASSFAGAGDTQYF. The DNA of the CDR3 is TGTGCCAGCAGCTTCGCGGGAGCGGGAGATACGCAGTATTTT.

The rearrangement joins TRBV4-2 to TRBJ1-1; a weak D match, TRBD1 (5 bases). V dropped 4 bases and J dropped 6 bases, with 9 bases sitting between them. Germline-derived CDR1 and CDR2 are LGHNA and YNFKEQ. This CDR3 contains 12 residues. The CDR3 loop is CASSPQGAEAFF. CDR3 sequence (DNA): TGTGCCAGCAGCCCCCAGGGAGCTGAAGCTTTCTTT.

The chain couples TRBV5-1 to TRBJ2-7, with TRBD1 matching 10 bases. J gave up 5 bases and V 1 base, and 6 bases lay outside the gene matches. The CDR3 extends over 15 amino acids. Germline CDR1 and CDR2: SGHRS and YFSETQ. CDR3 nucleotide sequence: TGCGCCAGCAGCTTGCGGTTGGGGACAGGGGACGAGCAGTACTTC. It codes for CASSLRLGTGDEQYF.

CDR3 residues: CASSSDRAGEQFF. The CDR3 DNA reads TGTGCCAGCAGCTCCGACCGAGCTGGTGAGCAGTTCTTC. The genes are TRBV7-8 and TRBJ2-1; D is uncertain. The CDR3 sequence is 13 residues long. The ends were cut back, 4 bases at V and 9 bases at J, with 13 bases in the middle. CDR1 is SGHVS and CDR2 is FQNEAQ in the germline V gene.

The chain uses TRBV5-1 and TRBJ1-6; D is undetermined. The CDR3 loop spans 16 amino acids. Trimming removed 3 bases from V and 0 bases from J, with 10 bases in between. Germline V gives CDR1 SGHRS, CDR2 YFSETQ. CDR3 sequence: CASSSGRSSYNSPLHF. For the CDR3, the DNA is TGCGCCAGCAGCTCGGGCCGGAGCTCCTATAATTCACCCCTCCACTTT. The variable domain in full, completed from reference TRBV5-1 and TRBJ1-6, reads KAGVTQTPRYLIKTRGQQVTLSCSPISGHRSVSWYQQTPGQGLQFLFEYFSETQRNKGNFPGRFSGRQFSNSRSEMNVSTLELGDSALYLCASSSGRSSYNSPLHFGNGTRLTVT.

The chain links TRBV7-8 to TRBJ2-3; D gene uncertain. Trimming cost V 1 base and J 4 bases, with 12 bases left between them. Germline V gene lookup returns CDR1 SGHVS and CDR2 FQNEAQ. The CDR3 is 15 residues long. DNA of the CDR3: TGTGCCAGCAGCTTAGACAGCAGATTAGCAGATACGCAGTATTTT. Residues: CASSLDSRLADTQYF.

The chain joins TRBV9 to TRBJ2-5; D call uncertain. The germline V gene encodes CDR1 SGDLS and CDR2 YYNGEE. This CDR3 contains 15 residues. The V and J ends lost 1 base and 5 bases respectively, with 15 bases between them. The CDR3 is CASSVRGWAEETQYF. CDR3 DNA: TGTGCCAGCAGCGTACGTGGCTGGGCTGAGGAGACCCAGTACTTC.

The rearrangement links TRBV7-8 to TRBJ2-1; tentatively, D is TRBD1 (6 bases). CDR3 length: 14 residues. Germline-derived CDR1 and CDR2 are SGHVS and FQNEAQ. V was shortened by 5 bases and J by 3 bases, with 11 bases between the two germline ends. CDR3 residues: CASSPDSDYNEQFF. The CDR3 DNA sequence: TGTGCCAGCAGCCCGGACAGCGACTACAATGAGCAGTTCTTC. Full variable domain (missing parts from reference TRBV7-8 and TRBJ2-1): GAGVSQSPRYKVAKRGQDVALRCDPISGHVSLFWYQQALGQGPEFLTYFQNEAQLDKSGLPSDRFFAERPEGSVSTLKIQRTQQEDSAVYLCASSPDSDYNEQFFGPGTRLTVL.

This chain connects TRBV19 to TRBJ2-5, with TRBD2 matching 7 bases. Losses at the gene ends were 6 bases for V and 3 bases for J; bases not matched to a gene: 10. Germline CDR1 and CDR2: LNHDA and SQIVND (reference sequence). This CDR3 contains 15 residues. The DNA of the CDR3 is TGTGCCAGTAGCCAACCGGGAGCGGGGAAAGAGACCCAGTACTTC. This gives the protein CASSQPGAGKETQYF.

This sequence joins TRBV5-8 and TRBJ2-2, with 12 bases matching TRBD2. CDR3 length: 17 amino acids. Germline V gene sequence: CDR1 SGHTS, CDR2 YDEGEE. The V segment lost 2 bases and the J segment 7 bases; nucleotides outside the gene matches: 9. Written as DNA, the CDR3 is TGTGCCAGCAGCTTCCCTAGCGGGAGGGCCGAGTACGGGGAGCTGTTTTTT. It encodes CASSFPSGRAEYGELFF.

The table lists this clone with a few counts. The chain recombines TRBV30 with TRBJ1-2, with unresolved D. V lost 5 bases and J 5 bases, leaving 12 bases between the germline ends. The CDR3 has 12 amino acids. CDR1 is GTSNPN and CDR2 is SVGIG in the germline V gene (reference sequence). The CDR3 sequence: CAWAERDYGYTF. In nucleotides, the CDR3 is TGTGCCTGGGCCGAACGGGATTATGGCTACACCTTC.

V is TRBV5-6 and J is TRBJ2-7; the D call may be TRBD1 or TRBD2 (7 bases each). Trimming stripped 6 bases from V and 5 bases from J, with 21 bases between. Germline V gene lookup returns CDR1 SGHDT and CDR2 YYEEEE. The CDR3 loop spans 15 amino acids. The chain's CDR3 is CASILGGDSFHEQYF. Here the CDR3 DNA reads TGTGCCAGCATCCTAGGGGGGGACAGTTTCCACGAGCAGTACTTC.

V and J are TRBV19 and TRBJ1-1; D gene uncertain. This CDR3 has 14 residues. Germline-derived CDR1 and CDR2 are LNHDA and SQIVND (reference sequence). Trimming pared 7 bases from V and 0 bases from J, leaving 12 bases between. The CDR3 spells CASINTWLNTEAFF. DNA for the CDR3: TGTGCCAGTATCAACACCTGGTTGAACACTGAAGCTTTCTTT.

The chain recombines TRBV30 with TRBJ2-6; unclear D gene. Germline CDR1 reads GTSNPN; CDR2 reads SVGIG (reference sequence). This CDR3 is built from 15 residues. Trimming removed 2 bases at V and 2 bases at J, with 10 bases between. The CDR3: CAWSSLRAGANVLTF. The CDR3 nucleotides read TGTGCCTGGAGTTCTTTAAGGGCTGGGGCCAACGTCCTGACTTTC.

V usage is TRBV29-1 and J usage is TRBJ2-5; tentative D call: TRBD2 (5 bases). CDR3 length: 11 amino acids. Trimming cost V 6 bases and J 4 bases, with 9 bases left between them. Per the germline V gene, CDR1 is SQVTM and CDR2 is ANQGSEA. DNA of the CDR3: TGCAGCGTCACTAGTTCAGAGACCCAGTACTTC. As protein: CSVTSSETQYF.

This rearrangement joins TRBV19 to TRBJ2-7; possible D gene TRBD1, 6 bases. V shed 5 bases and J shed 7 bases, with 21 bases lying between them. This CDR3 contains 15 residues. Germline V gene lookup returns CDR1 LNHDA and CDR2 SQIVND (reference sequence). As DNA, the CDR3 is TGTGCCAGTAGTGTCCGGGACAATGGTCTAGTAGAGCAGTACTTC. Protein sequence: CASSVRDNGLVEQYF.

The gene calls are TRBV15 and TRBJ1-4, with D unresolved. The CDR3 covers 15 residues. V lost 0 bases and J lost 7, with 12 bases in between. Germline V gene sequence: CDR1 LNHNV, CDR2 YYDKDF (reference sequence). CDR3 nucleotide sequence: TGTGCCACCAGCAGAGATGGAACCTGGGGTGAAAAACTGTTTTTT. Residues: CATSRDGTWGEKLFF.

The gene calls are TRBV7-8 and TRBJ1-1, with D possibly TRBD1 on 5 matching bases. V shed 6 bases and J shed 10 bases, with 21 bases lying between them. Per the germline V gene, CDR1 is SGHVS and CDR2 is FQNEAQ. CDR3 length: 14 residues. This CDR3 reads CASRLNVGAASAFF. The CDR3 region has the DNA TGTGCCAGCAGACTAAACGTTGGGGCAGCTTCAGCTTTCTTT.

This clone has only one observation. The J gene is TRBJ1-1, the V gene TRBV28, with D uncertain. From germline, CDR1 is MDHEN and CDR2 SYDVKM. V lost 3 bases, J lost 0 bases, and 8 bases lay in between. This CDR3 is built from 14 residues. The CDR3 DNA reads as TGTGCCAGCAGTTTGGTGCAGGTGAACACTGAAGCTTTCTTT. Amino acid sequence: CASSLVQVNTEAFF.

This clone was seen just once. The rearrangement uses TRBV29-1 and TRBJ2-5; 7 bases align to TRBD2. The CDR3 extends over 11 amino acids. CDR1 is SQVTM, CDR2 ANQGSEA, per germline. For the CDR3, the DNA is TGCGGGGCTAGCGGACTAGAGACCCAGTACTTC. As protein: CGASGLETQYF.

The chain carries TRBV30 and TRBJ1-4; the D gene is possibly TRBD1 (5 bases). Germline V CDR1 and CDR2: GTSNPN, SVGIG (reference sequence). The CDR3 length is 12 residues. This CDR3 reads CASGRKNEKLFF. The CDR3 DNA reads as TGTGCGTCGGGACGGAAAAATGAAAAACTGTTTTTT.

The V and J genes are TRBV5-1 and TRBJ1-1; D not resolved. V lost 0 bases to trimming and J lost 0 bases, with 6 bases between them. This CDR3 has 14 amino acids. Germline values: CDR1 SGHRS, CDR2 YFSETQ. CDR3: CASSLAWMNTEAFF. The CDR3 nucleotides are TGCGCCAGCAGCTTGGCCTGGATGAACACTGAAGCTTTCTTT.